Listed below are T cell receptor beta chains from one sample, sequenced in a study of blood T cells in healthy people across ages. TCRdb used MiXCR to reprocess the 5' RACE reads, holding one entry per CDR3 protein. The data contain fewer than 1,200,000 distinct CDR3 sequences, 20% to 25% of them singletons. This sample was shared with a second study, whose subject was T cells of mothers and their children.

The sequencing input was blood. These receptors came from a girl aged 2-9 years in good health. Each CDR3 is given with its conserved first and last residue. The D gene is left open where the match is weak. The size of a clone is reported for some rows only, either as once, few or many, or as a class for expanded clones.

V	size	J	D	DNA	CDR3
TRBV29-1	NA	TRBJ2-3	NA	TGCAGCGTTGAAGGAGGGTTCCAAACAGATACGCAGTATTTT	CSVEGGFQTDTQYF
TRBV11-2	few	TRBJ1-2	NA	TGTGCCAGCAGCTTAGAGGGCTTATATGGCTACACCTTC	CASSLEGLYGYTF
TRBV20-1	once	TRBJ1-4	NA	TGCAGTGCTCCAACTGGGCTTAATGAAAAACTGTTTTTT	CSAPTGLNEKLFF
TRBV6-6	few	TRBJ2-5	NA	TGTGCCAGCAGTTACCCCGAGGGCGAGACCCAGTACTTC	CASSYPEGETQYF
TRBV6-6	NA	TRBJ2-1	TRBD2	TGTGCCAGCAGACGGGGGGGCTCCTACAATGAGCAGTTCTTC	CASRRGGSYNEQFF
TRBV20-1	few	TRBJ1-2	NA	TGCAGTGCTTTAGCACAGGGAGACATTGGAGACTATGGCTACACCTTC	CSALAQGDIGDYGYTF
TRBV5-5	NA	TRBJ2-2	NA	TGTGCCAGCACCGGGAAAGGGGGGACCGGGGAGCTGTTTTTT	CASTGKGGTGELFF
TRBV9	many	TRBJ2-3	NA	TGTGCCAGCAGCGCCGGAGGGCCTCCCACAGATACGCAGTATTTT	CASSAGGPPTDTQYF
TRBV3-1	NA	TRBJ2-1	NA	TGTGCCAGCAGTCGTGACTTAACCTACAATGAGCAGTTCTTC	CASSRDLTYNEQFF
TRBV7-8	NA	TRBJ2-1	NA	TGTGCCAGCAGCCCAGAACTAGTGTCCAATGAGCAGTTCTTC	CASSPELVSNEQFF
TRBV20-1	few	TRBJ2-5	TRBD2	TGCAGTGCTAGTACCGGGACTACCCAAGAGACCCAGTACTTC	CSASTGTTQETQYF
TRBV10-3	few	TRBJ2-3	NA	TGTGCCATCAGTGAGTCGAACTCGCCAGATACGCAGTATTTT	CAISESNSPDTQYF
TRBV20-1	NA	TRBJ2-7	TRBD1	TGCAGTGCCGGGACAGCTGACTCCTACGAGCAGTACTTC	CSAGTADSYEQYF
TRBV9	NA	TRBJ2-5	TRBD1	TGTGCCAGCAGCAGACAGGGGACCCAAGAGACCCAGTACTTC	CASSRQGTQETQYF
TRBV10-3	few	TRBJ2-6	TRBD1	TGTGCCATCAGTGAGGAGACGGGACAGGGACAGGTCTCTGGGGCCAACGTCCTGACTTTC	CAISEETGQGQVSGANVLTF
TRBV12-3/TRBV12-4	NA	TRBJ2-5	NA	TGTGCCAGCAGTACCCCTAGGTCTCCCTTCCAAGAGACCCAGTACTTC	CASSTPRSPFQETQYF
TRBV7-2	NA	TRBJ2-3	NA	TGTGCCAGCAGCCGGTTGGGGACAGATACGCAGTATTTT	CASSRLGTDTQYF
TRBV20-1	few	TRBJ2-1	NA	TGCAGTGCACCAAGGGGGGCCTACAATGAGCAGTTCTTC	CSAPRGAYNEQFF
TRBV5-1	NA	TRBJ2-7	NA	TGCGCCAGCAGCTTGGTCATAGGGGGCGAGCAGTACTTC	CASSLVIGGEQYF
TRBV11-2	few	TRBJ2-1	NA	TGTGCCAGCAGCTTAGGGTTTGGAGGGACCTACAATGAGCAGTTCTTC	CASSLGFGGTYNEQFF
TRBV14	few	TRBJ2-1	NA	TGTGCCAGCAGCCAGTGGGCAGACCCCTACAATGAGCAGTTCTTC	CASSQWADPYNEQFF
TRBV20-1	NA	TRBJ2-7	TRBD2	TGCAGTGCTAGTAGTGGGGATCTAGCGGGAGTCAATTTCTACGAGCAGTACTTC	CSASSGDLAGVNFYEQYF
TRBV7-2	few	TRBJ2-5	NA	TGTGCCAGCAGCCGCACGACAGGAGGTAAAGAGACCCAGTACTTC	CASSRTTGGKETQYF
TRBV4-1	many	TRBJ2-5	NA	TGTGCCAGCAGCCAAGGGATCCAAGAGACCCAGTACTTC	CASSQGIQETQYF
TRBV9	few	TRBJ2-3	NA	TGTGCCAGCAGCGCCAACAGCCGCACAGATACGCAGTATTTT	CASSANSRTDTQYF
TRBV28	many	TRBJ2-3	TRBD2	TGTGCCAGCAGTTACCATCCCTCTCTAGACCCTGGGGCTAGCGGGAGATACACAGATACGCAGTATTTT	CASSYHPSLDPGASGRYTDTQYF
TRBV12-3/TRBV12-4	NA	TRBJ2-5	NA	TGTGCCAGCAGTTTGGGAGCCGGGGTGCAGTACTTC	CASSLGAGVQYF
TRBV7-2	few	TRBJ2-3	NA	TGTGCCAGCAGCTTTTCGGCTCTTGGGCGTACGCAGTATTTT	CASSFSALGRTQYF
TRBV28	NA	TRBJ1-1	TRBD1	TGTGCCAGCAGTCCCCCTCCGACAGGGTTCATGAACACTGAAGCTTTCTTT	CASSPPPTGFMNTEAFF
TRBV27	NA	TRBJ2-1	NA	TGTGCCAGCAGTTTGTCGAGCGTCGATGAGCAGTTCTTC	CASSLSSVDEQFF
TRBV28	NA	TRBJ2-5	TRBD2	TGTGCCAGCAGCCAAAATGAGGGACTAGCGGGAGGGGAGGAGACCCAGTACTTC	CASSQNEGLAGGEETQYF
TRBV20-1	NA	TRBJ2-7	NA	TGCAGTGCTGGTTCTACTCAATCCTACGAGCAGTACTTC	CSAGSTQSYEQYF
TRBV13	few	TRBJ1-1	NA	TGTGCCAGCAGCTCCGACCAGAACACTGAAGCTTTCTTT	CASSSDQNTEAFF
TRBV29-1	few	TRBJ1-2	TRBD1	TGCAGCGTTGAGTCCGAAGCCGGGACAGGGGGTTACTATGGCTACACCTTC	CSVESEAGTGGYYGYTF
TRBV2	NA	TRBJ2-5	TRBD2	TGTGCCGGAAGAAACGCCGGGACTAGTGGGGGGCTTAAAGAGACCCAGTACTTC	CAGRNAGTSGGLKETQYF
TRBV11-2	few	TRBJ2-3	TRBD1	TGTGCCAGCAGCAAACGACAGGGAAAACCAGATACGCAGTATTTT	CASSKRQGKPDTQYF
TRBV5-1	few	TRBJ2-1	NA	TGCGCCAGCAGCCTCTACGAAGGCCTCAATGAGCAGTTCTTC	CASSLYEGLNEQFF
TRBV4-2	NA	TRBJ1-2	NA	TGTGCCAGCAGCCAAGAACGGAACGGCAACTATGGCTACACCTTC	CASSQERNGNYGYTF
TRBV9	few	TRBJ2-1	NA	TGTGCCAGCAGCGTAGTTCCGGGAGCAAATGAGCAGTTCTTC	CASSVVPGANEQFF
TRBV20-1	few	TRBJ2-1	TRBD1	TGCAGTGCTAGTGGGACAGTACAAAATGAGCAGTTCTTC	CSASGTVQNEQFF
TRBV25-1	NA	TRBJ2-5	NA	TGTGCCAGCAGTGAAGGTGTATCGGAAGAGACCCAGTACTTC	CASSEGVSEETQYF